These T cell receptor beta chains were read from a single sample in a study of patients and donors after allogeneic stem cell transplantation. TCRdb analysed the RT-PCR reads with MiXCR anew, one entry per CDR3 protein. The sample has 400,000 to 450,000 distinct CDR3 sequences; around 15% are singletons. Source material: blood, either unsorted or a sorted T cell fraction (not recorded which). These receptors were collected from a human donor who was either an allogeneic HSCT recipient or a stem cell or donor lymphocyte infusion donor (not recorded which). It is not recorded whose cells these are; they may come from a transplant donor. CDR3s include the opening cysteine and the closing phenylalanine or tryptophan. A D gene is named only where the DNA matches it firmly. Size tells how often a clone was seen (once, few, many) or the class of an expanded clone, and some rows leave it out.

>16|NA|TRBV28|TRBJ2-6|few
TGTGCCAGCAGTTTTCGGTTTGGCTCTGGGGCCAACGTCCTGACTTTC
CASSFRFGSGANVLTF
>13|NA|TRBV5-1|TRBJ2-7|NA
TGCGCCAGCAGCTTGGCACTCTACGGGGAGCAGTACTTC
CASSLALYGEQYF
>14|NA|TRBV20-1|TRBJ1-1|many
TGCAGTGCTAGGAGTCGACGTCTGAACACTGAAGCTTTCTTT
CSARSRRLNTEAFF
>17|TRBD2|TRBV3-1|TRBJ2-3|NA
TGTGCCAGCAGCCCCTGGACTAGCGGGGGTCGCACAGATACGCAGTATTTT
CASSPWTSGGRTDTQYF
>15|TRBD1|TRBV7-6|TRBJ1-2|few
TGTGCCAGCAGCAGCCTTCGGGACAGAAGCTATGGCTACACCTTC
CASSSLRDRSYGYTF
>14|TRBD2|TRBV20-1|TRBJ2-7|few
TGCAGTGCGGCCCGAACTAGCGGTTTCTACGAGCAGTACTTC
CSAARTSGFYEQYF
>14|NA|TRBV5-6|TRBJ2-7|NA
TGTACCAGCAGCTCTGGACCGAAGTCCTACGAGCAGTACTTC
CTSSSGPKSYEQYF
>16|TRBD2|TRBV5-1|TRBJ2-1|NA
TGCGCCAGCAGCCCCGCGCTAGCGGGGTTACCCAATGAGCAGTTCTTC
CASSPALAGLPNEQFF
>15|NA|TRBV19|TRBJ2-5|NA
TGTGCCAGTACCCCGATTCCAGGGACGGGAGAGACCCAGTACTTC
CASTPIPGTGETQYF
>13|NA|TRBV11-3|TRBJ2-1|few
TGTGCCAGCAGCCCGTTCCGGGACAATGAGCAGTTCTTC
CASSPFRDNEQFF
>15|NA|TRBV7-9|TRBJ2-5|NA
TGTGCCAGCAGCTTAGGGAGCACTAGTGGAGAGACCCAGTACTTC
CASSLGSTSGETQYF
>14|NA|TRBV27|TRBJ1-1|NA
TGTGCCAGCTTCTCGCCCGACAAGAACACTGAAGCTTTCTTT
CASFSPDKNTEAFF
>14|NA|TRBV2|TRBJ1-1|NA
TGTGCCAGCAGTGATAGTCTGCTTAACACTGAAGCTTTCTTT
CASSDSLLNTEAFF
>18|NA|TRBV28|TRBJ2-1|NA
TGTGCCAGCAGTTCTGACATTTTCGGAGGGGGCTCCTACAATGAGCAGTTCTTC
CASSSDIFGGGSYNEQFF
>15|TRBD2|TRBV12-3/TRBV12-4|TRBJ2-1|NA
TGTGCCAGCAGCACCGGGACTAGCGGGACTAAGGAGCAGTTCTTC
CASSTGTSGTKEQFF
>13|NA|TRBV25-1|TRBJ2-2|NA
TGTGCCAGCAGGGAAACGAACACCGGGGAGCTGTTTTTT
CASRETNTGELFF
>14|NA|TRBV20-1|TRBJ1-5|few
TGCAGTGCTAGAGTACAGGGAGGCAATCAGCCCCAGCATTTT
CSARVQGGNQPQHF
>19|NA|TRBV24-1|TRBJ2-1|many
TGTGCCACCAGTCACGCGGAGGGTAAATGGCGGGATCGATACAATGAGCAGTTCTTC
CATSHAEGKWRDRYNEQFF
>17|NA|TRBV12-3/TRBV12-4|TRBJ1-3|NA
TGTGCCAGCAGTTTCAACCCGGGACTCCAGTCTGGAAACACCATATATTTT
CASSFNPGLQSGNTIYF
>14|NA|TRBV6-5|TRBJ1-5|few
TGTGCCAGCAGTTACTCCGGGGAAGATCAGCCCCAGCATTTT
CASSYSGEDQPQHF
>14|NA|TRBV5-1|TRBJ2-3|few
TGCGCCAGCTCGAAACAGGGAGGAACAGATACGCAGTATTTT
CASSKQGGTDTQYF
>15|NA|TRBV4-1|TRBJ2-1|many
TGCGCCCTACACACAGGGCCAAGCTCCTACAATGAGCAGTTCTTC
CALHTGPSSYNEQFF
>12|TRBD2|TRBV20-1|TRBJ2-1|NA
TGCAGTTGCGGGGGGAATTACAATGAGCAGTTCTTC
CSCGGNYNEQFF
>13|TRBD2|TRBV20-1|TRBJ2-2|few
TGCAGTGCTCGGGACTATAACACCGGGGAGCTGTTTTTT
CSARDYNTGELFF
>13|NA|TRBV18|TRBJ1-1|NA
TGTGCCAGCTCACCACCGCAGGAGGCTGAAGCTTTCTTT
CASSPPQEAEAFF
>17|NA|TRBV7-7|TRBJ2-7|once
TGTGCTAGCAGCTTACGCCCGAGGGGCGCCGGAAACTACGAGCAGTACTTC
CASSLRPRGAGNYEQYF
>17|TRBD2|TRBV7-9|TRBJ2-5|NA
TGTGCCAGCAGCTTATTAGGCGGGACTAGCGGGGAAGAGACCCAGTACTTC
CASSLLGGTSGEETQYF
>16|TRBD2|TRBV7-3|TRBJ2-7|NA
TGTGCCAGCAGCTTAATGAGGACTAGCGGGACCTACGAGCAGTACTTC
CASSLMRTSGTYEQYF
>14|TRBD1|TRBV20-1|TRBJ1-2|NA
TGCAGTGCTAGAGCTCGGACAGGGACCTATGGCTACACCTTC
CSARARTGTYGYTF